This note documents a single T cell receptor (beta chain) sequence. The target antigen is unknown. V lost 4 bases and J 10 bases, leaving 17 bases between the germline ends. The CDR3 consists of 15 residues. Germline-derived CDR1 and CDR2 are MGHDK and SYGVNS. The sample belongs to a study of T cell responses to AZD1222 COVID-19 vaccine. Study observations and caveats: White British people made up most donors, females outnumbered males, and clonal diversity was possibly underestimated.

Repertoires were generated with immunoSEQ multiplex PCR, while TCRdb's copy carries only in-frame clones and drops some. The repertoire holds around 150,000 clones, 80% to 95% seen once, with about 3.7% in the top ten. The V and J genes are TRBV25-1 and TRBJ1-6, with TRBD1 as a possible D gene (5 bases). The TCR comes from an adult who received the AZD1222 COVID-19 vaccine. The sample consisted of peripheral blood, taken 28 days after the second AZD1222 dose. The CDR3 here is CASSAPGGAGSPLHF. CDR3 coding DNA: TGTGCCAGCAGTGCCCCGGGAGGGGCAGGCTCACCCCTCCACTTT.